These T cell receptor beta chains were read from a single sample in a study of cytomegalovirus exposure and HLA in healthy donors. Measured with immunoSEQ multiplex PCR; TCRdb has only the in-frame clones, and not every one. This sample carries 130,000 or so clones, about 90% of them seen once, and the ten largest clones take over 3%. The sequenced sample was PBMCs. The receptors were sampled from a man under 40 in good health and CMV-seronegative. CDR3s include the opening cysteine and the closing phenylalanine or tryptophan. A D gene is named only where the DNA matches it firmly. The size field is filled for only some rows; it gives once, few, many or a size class.

d_call,clone_size,v_call,j_call,cdr3_aa,cdr3_nt
TRBD1,NA,TRBV7-2,TRBJ1-2,CASSPDRDYGYTF,TGTGCCAGCAGCCCCGACAGGGACTATGGCTACACCTTC
TRBD1,NA,TRBV4-1,TRBJ1-2,CASSQYGQGDPWGYGYTF,TGCGCCAGCAGCCAATATGGGCAGGGGGATCCTTGGGGCTATGGCTACACCTTC
NA,NA,TRBV28,TRBJ1-2,CASSLSQDYGYTF,TGTGCCAGCAGTTTATCACAGGACTATGGCTACACCTTC
TRBD1,NA,TRBV27,TRBJ1-1,CASSFGTGIEAFF,TGTGCCAGCAGTTTTGGGACAGGGATTGAAGCTTTCTTT
NA,few,TRBV5-4,TRBJ2-5,CASSPGLPRQYF,TGTGCCAGCAGCCCCGGACTGCCCAGACAGTACTTC
TRBD2,NA,TRBV7-3,TRBJ2-3,CASSPHGGTDTQYF,TGTGCCAGCAGCCCCCACGGGGGGACAGATACGCAGTATTTT
NA,NA,TRBV7-9,TRBJ2-1,CASSPRGGGSSYNEQFF,TGTGCCAGCAGCCCGAGAGGTGGAGGGTCCTCCTACAATGAGCAGTTCTTC
TRBD1,NA,TRBV7-9,TRBJ1-4,CASSSNRGTNEKLFF,TGTGCCAGCAGCTCAAACAGGGGAACTAATGAAAAACTGTTTTTT
NA,NA,TRBV4-1,TRBJ1-6,CASSQDAYRNSPLHF,TGCGCCAGCAGCCAAGATGCTTACAGAAATTCACCCCTCCACTTT
NA,NA,TRBV5-6,TRBJ2-4,CASSREGLAKNIQYF,TGTGCCAGCAGCCGAGAGGGACTAGCCAAAAACATTCAGTACTTC
TRBD2,NA,TRBV2,TRBJ2-1,CASSDSRYTSGGTYNEQFF,TGTGCCAGCAGTGACTCTCGTTATACTAGCGGGGGGACCTACAATGAGCAGTTCTTC
TRBD2,NA,TRBV4-1,TRBJ2-7,CASSPLWTSGVEQYF,TGCGCCAGCAGCCCCCTTTGGACTAGCGGTGTCGAGCAGTACTTC
NA,once,TRBV4-3,TRBJ2-2,CASSQITVPGELFF,TGCGCCAGCAGCCAAATAACGGTCCCCGGGGAGCTGTTTTTT
NA,NA,TRBV7-2,TRBJ2-7,CASSLVVDSPYEQYF,TGTGCCAGCAGCTTAGTAGTCGACAGTCCCTACGAGCAGTACTTC
NA,NA,TRBV6-5,TRBJ1-3,CASSATGPGNTIYF,TGTGCCAGCAGCGCTACAGGGCCCGGAAACACCATATATTTT
NA,NA,TRBV5-1,TRBJ1-1,CASSLETNTEAFF,TGCGCCAGCAGCTTGGAAACTAACACTGAAGCTTTCTTT
TRBD1,NA,TRBV6-1,TRBJ2-7,CASSSPGTGVYEQYF,TGTGCCAGCAGTTCCCCCGGGACAGGCGTTTACGAGCAGTACTTC
NA,few,TRBV16,TRBJ1-2,CASSHSARGPDGYTF,TGTGCCAGCAGCCACTCAGCGCGAGGGCCTGATGGCTACACCTTC
TRBD2,NA,TRBV6-6,TRBJ2-1,CASSRTSGGYNEQFF,TGTGCCAGCAGCCGAACTAGCGGGGGATACAATGAGCAGTTCTTC
NA,NA,TRBV7-8,TRBJ1-1,CASSLASGAGVGVNTEAFF,TGTGCCAGCAGCTTAGCTTCGGGGGCGGGAGTGGGTGTAAACACTGAAGCTTTCTTT
TRBD1,NA,TRBV4-1,TRBJ1-4,CASSQQGANDEKLFF,TGCGCCAGCAGCCAGCAGGGGGCCAACGATGAAAAACTGTTTTTT
TRBD1,NA,TRBV19,TRBJ1-5,CASSQQGAGSPQHF,TGTGCCAGTAGTCAACAGGGGGCTGGGAGTCCCCAGCATTTT
NA,NA,TRBV7-3,TRBJ2-2,CASSPERSFTGELFF,TGTGCCAGCAGCCCTGAGAGGTCCTTTACCGGGGAGCTGTTTTTT
TRBD2,NA,TRBV7-8,TRBJ2-3,CASSLGVTSGVFADTQYF,TGTGCCAGCAGCTTAGGGGTGACTAGCGGGGTTTTCGCAGATACGCAGTATTTT
NA,NA,TRBV6-6,TRBJ1-6,CASSQGGNSPLHF,TGTGCCAGCTCACAGGGAGGGAATTCACCCCTCCACTTT
NA,NA,TRBV9,TRBJ2-1,CASSVDSYNEQFF,TGTGCCAGCAGCGTGGACAGTTACAATGAGCAGTTCTTC
NA,NA,TRBV28,TRBJ2-5,CASSSGVAQETQYF,TGTGCCAGCAGTTCAGGGGTGGCCCAAGAGACCCAGTACTTC
NA,few,TRBV6-5,TRBJ2-2,CASSYRAGGELFF,TGTGCCAGCAGTTACAGGGCGGGCGGGGAGCTGTTTTTT
NA,NA,TRBV7-9,TRBJ1-1,CASSLGTVNTEAFF,TGTGCCAGCAGCTTAGGGACAGTGAACACTGAAGCTTTCTTT
TRBD2,NA,TRBV4-1,TRBJ2-3,CASSQDGTKRGLNTQYF,TGCGCCAGCAGCCAAGATGGGACTAAGCGGGGGTTGAATACGCAGTATTTT
TRBD2,NA,TRBV11-2,TRBJ2-3,CASKTSGATDTQYF,TGTGCCAGCAAGACTAGCGGGGCCACAGATACGCAGTATTTT
TRBD2,NA,TRBV9,TRBJ2-1,CASSQGLATYNEQFF,TGTGCCAGCAGCCAGGGACTAGCGACCTACAATGAGCAGTTCTTC
NA,NA,TRBV12-5,TRBJ1-1,CASGSGRDAFF,TGTGCTAGTGGTTCGGGCAGGGATGCTTTCTTT
NA,NA,TRBV7-7,TRBJ2-3,CASSFGFGTDTQYF,TGTGCTAGCAGCTTTGGGTTCGGGACAGATACGCAGTATTTT
NA,NA,TRBV4-2,TRBJ2-1,CASRRGRNEYNEQFF,TGTGCCAGCAGGCGGGGACGGAACGAATACAATGAGCAGTTCTTC
NA,NA,TRBV29-1,TRBJ1-1,CSVDNRDNELEAFF,TGCAGCGTTGATAACCGAGACAACGAACTCGAAGCTTTCTTT
NA,NA,TRBV19,TRBJ1-5,CASSTDPGFSNQPQHF,TGTGCCAGTAGTACCGACCCCGGGTTCAGCAATCAGCCCCAGCATTTT
NA,NA,TRBV6-5,TRBJ2-7,CASSYGGGARYEQYF,TGTGCCAGCAGTTACGGTGGGGGGGCGAGGTACGAGCAGTACTTC
TRBD2,NA,TRBV4-1,TRBJ2-3,CASSQTSLLTDTQYF,TGCGCCAGCAGCCAGACTAGCCTCCTCACAGATACGCAGTATTTT
TRBD1,NA,TRBV11-2,TRBJ1-4,CASSSGQGNEKLFF,TGTGCCAGCAGCTCGGGACAGGGGAATGAAAAACTGTTTTTT
NA,once,TRBV6-4,TRBJ2-2,CASSRSPGTGELFF,TGTGCCAGCAGCCGATCCCCCGGGACCGGGGAGCTGTTTTTT
TRBD1,NA,TRBV9,TRBJ1-5,CASSAGQGNQPQHF,TGTGCCAGCAGCGCCGGACAGGGCAATCAGCCCCAGCATTTT
TRBD2,NA,TRBV5-1,TRBJ2-3,CASSLGLAGGTDTQYF,TGCGCCAGCAGCCTGGGACTAGCGGGGGGCACAGATACGCAGTATTTT
TRBD1,NA,TRBV6-4,TRBJ1-1,CASSNPYRGLGAFF,TGTGCCAGCAGTAACCCTTACAGGGGGCTCGGAGCTTTCTTT
NA,NA,TRBV11-2,TRBJ1-5,CASSFAAGNQPQHF,TGTGCCAGCAGCTTCGCGGCGGGGAATCAGCCCCAGCATTTT
NA,NA,TRBV28,TRBJ1-2,CASSFNVANYGYTF,TGTGCCAGCAGTTTTAATGTCGCTAACTATGGCTACACCTTC
NA,NA,TRBV7-9,TRBJ1-2,CASSFTGRGDGYTF,TGTGCCAGCAGTTTCACGGGGAGGGGAGATGGCTACACCTTC
TRBD2,once,TRBV11-3,TRBJ2-7,CASSFGGADEQYF,TGTGCCAGCAGCTTCGGGGGGGCCGACGAGCAGTACTTC
NA,NA,TRBV2,TRBJ2-7,CASSQSYEQYF,TGTGCCAGCAGTCAGTCCTACGAGCAGTACTTC
TRBD1,NA,TRBV2,TRBJ1-2,CASTGGNYGYTF,TGTGCCAGTACAGGGGGTAACTATGGCTACACCTTC
TRBD1,once,TRBV19,TRBJ1-2,CASSLRDRAYGYTF,TGTGCCAGTAGCCTCCGGGACAGGGCCTATGGCTACACCTTC
NA,NA,TRBV11-1,TRBJ1-2,CASSLDGPPYGYTF,TGTGCCAGCAGCTTAGATGGGCCACCCTATGGCTACACCTTC
NA,NA,TRBV27,TRBJ2-7,CASSLSPSWGGAKFRQSSYEQYF,TGTGCCAGCAGTTTATCCCCGAGTTGGGGGGGGGCAAAATTCCGGCAGAGCTCCTACGAGCAGTACTTC
NA,NA,TRBV7-9,TRBJ2-4,CASRSIEGNIQYF,TGTGCCAGCAGATCAATTGAGGGAAACATTCAGTACTTC
TRBD1,NA,TRBV11-2,TRBJ1-6,CASSPRTGENSPLHF,TGTGCCAGCAGCCCAAGGACAGGGGAAAATTCACCCCTCCACTTT
TRBD1,NA,TRBV27,TRBJ2-1,CASSPFAGGVYNEQFF,TGTGCCAGCAGTCCGTTCGCAGGGGGCGTCTACAATGAGCAGTTCTTC
TRBD1,once,TRBV6-5,TRBJ1-5,CASSPDRGGNQPQHF,TGTGCCAGCAGTCCGGACAGGGGCGGCAATCAGCCCCAGCATTTT
TRBD1,NA,TRBV4-1,TRBJ1-4,CASSQDPRQGAVNEKLFF,TGCGCCAGCAGCCAAGATCCGCGCCAGGGGGCGGTTAATGAAAAACTGTTTTTT
TRBD1,NA,TRBV7-8,TRBJ2-7,CASSLWGQGSYEQYF,TGTGCCAGCAGCTTATGGGGACAGGGTAGCTACGAGCAGTACTTC
NA,NA,TRBV25-1,TRBJ2-1,CASSGAGADEQFF,TGTGCCAGCAGTGGGGCAGGAGCGGATGAGCAGTTCTTC